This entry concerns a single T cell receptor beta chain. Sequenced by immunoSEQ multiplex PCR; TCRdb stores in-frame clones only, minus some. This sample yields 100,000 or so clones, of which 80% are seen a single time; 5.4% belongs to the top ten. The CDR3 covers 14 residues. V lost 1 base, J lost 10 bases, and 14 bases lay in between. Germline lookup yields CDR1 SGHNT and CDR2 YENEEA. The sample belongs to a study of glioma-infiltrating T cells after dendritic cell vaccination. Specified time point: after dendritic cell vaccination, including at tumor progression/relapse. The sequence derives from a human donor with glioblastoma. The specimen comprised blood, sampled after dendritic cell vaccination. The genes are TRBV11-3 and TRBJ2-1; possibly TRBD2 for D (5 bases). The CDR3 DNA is TGTGCCAGCAGCTTAGGTGCGTCTAGCAGGGAGCAGTTCTTC. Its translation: CASSLGASSREQFF.